The 29 T cell receptor beta chains presented below share a single source sample, sequenced in a study of T cell repertoires in aging, cancer and after chemotherapy. The template was genomic DNA from peripheral blood, not RNA. Multiplex touch-down PCR with TRB-A/B primers amplified rearranged V-D-J TRB sequences. Each CDR3 protein gets one entry after TCRdb re-called the multiplex PCR reads with MiXCR. The data hold about 5,100 distinct CDR3 sequences, with roughly 26% observed a single time. The specimen sequenced was blood. The source is a human donor with a solid tumor.

The V call is TRBV27, the J call TRBJ1-1, with 11 bases identical to TRBD1. Per the germline V gene, CDR1 is MNHEY and CDR2 is SMNVEV (reference sequence). The CDR3 consists of 18 residues. J gave up 5 bases and V 5 bases, and 16 bases lay outside the gene matches. CDR3 amino acids: CASSPLKGTGGGRTEAFF. DNA of the CDR3: TGTGCCAGCAGTCCACTTAAGGGGACAGGGGGAGGCAGGACTGAAGCTTTCTTT.

The chain uses TRBV19 and TRBJ1-6, with 7 bases identical to TRBD1. J was trimmed by 6 bases and V by 3 bases; bases with no gene match: 5. This CDR3 has 15 amino acids. Germline assignment: CDR1 LNHDA and CDR2 SQIVND (reference sequence). The CDR3 loop reads CASSMDTGANSPLHF. CDR3 sequence (DNA): TGTGCCAGTAGTATGGATACAGGGGCTAATTCACCCCTCCACTTT.

This clonotype appeared once. The chain recombines TRBV19 with TRBJ2-7; D unclear. Germline assignment: CDR1 LNHDA and CDR2 SQIVND (reference sequence). V lost 3 bases to trimming and J lost 0 bases, with 9 bases between them. This CDR3 has 14 amino acids. The CDR3 loop reads CASSIRWDSYEQYF. DNA for the CDR3: TGTGCCAGTAGTATCCGGTGGGACTCCTACGAGCAGTACTTC.

The genes are TRBV20-1 and TRBJ1-5; a possible D gene is TRBD1 (6 bases). This CDR3 is 14 amino acids long. Trimming cost V 1 base and J 4 bases, with 11 bases left between them. Germline loops: CDR1 DFQATT, CDR2 SNEGSKA (reference sequence). The CDR3: CSARAGAGNQPQHF. CDR3 sequence (DNA): TGCAGTGCTAGAGCGGGGGCAGGTAATCAGCCCCAGCATTTT.

The chain recombines TRBV6-6 with TRBJ1-5, with D hard to call. CDR3 length: 15 amino acids. Germline values: CDR1 MNHNY, CDR2 SVGAGI (reference sequence). Trimming removed 5 bases from V and 5 bases from J, with 16 bases in between. The CDR3 reads CASSPTLSPYQPQHF. The CDR3 DNA sequence: TGTGCCAGCAGTCCAACCCTTAGCCCCTATCAGCCCCAGCATTTT.

The chain is built from TRBV12-3 or TRBV12-4 and TRBJ1-4; no clear D gene. The CDR3 has 14 residues. V was shortened by 6 bases and J by 5 bases, with 13 bases between the two germline ends. The CDR3 protein is CASSPVSENEKLFF. In DNA form, the CDR3 reads TGTGCCAGCAGCCCCGTTTCGGAGAATGAAAAACTGTTTTTT.

This clonotype counts as medium-sized (0.01 to 0.1%). J is TRBJ2-3 and V is TRBV19; possible D gene TRBD2, 6 bases. The CDR3 is 13 amino acids. Trimming took 8 bases from V and 8 from J, leaving 17 bases between them. In germline, CDR1 is LNHDA, CDR2 SQIVND (reference sequence). DNA for the CDR3: TGTGCCAGTGCATCGGGAGCACAAGGTACGCAGTATTTT. Translation: CASASGAQGTQYF.

Sample share makes this clonotype medium-sized. The chain combines TRBV29-1 with TRBJ2-7; no reliable D call. Germline assignment: CDR1 SQVTM and CDR2 ANQGSEA. The CDR3 length is 12 residues. Trimming took 5 bases from V and 7 from J, leaving 15 bases between them. The chain's CDR3 is CSVSPTVGEQYF. The CDR3 DNA reads as TGCAGCGTTTCCCCCACGGTAGGGGAGCAGTACTTC.

This clonotype was observed a few times. Its ends do not fully match the called genes, so a read error is possible. The chain joins TRBV7-6 to TRBJ2-7; no firm D call. CDR3 length: 13 residues. The germline CDR1 and CDR2 sequences are SGHVS and FNYEAQ. CDR3 bases: TGTGCTAGCAGCTTAGCCACTGGCGCCGAGCAGTACTTC. Its translation is CASSLATGAEQYF.

The genes are TRBV12-3 or TRBV12-4 and TRBJ2-2; 7 positions match TRBD2. V lost 6 bases, J lost 5 bases, and 9 bases stayed unmatched. The CDR3 is 15 amino acids. CDR3 loop: CASSRSGKGTGELFF. The DNA for the CDR3 is TGTGCCAGCAGCCGAAGCGGGAAGGGAACCGGGGAGCTGTTTTTT.

This sequence joins TRBV6-5 and TRBJ2-6, with D unresolved. Germline CDR1 is MNHEY and CDR2 is SVGAGI. The CDR3 is made up of 19 amino acids. V was pared by 0 bases and J by 1 base, with 16 bases between. In DNA, the CDR3 is TGTGCCAGCAGTTACTCTTTCTCGCATCGAACTTCTGGGGCCAACGTCCTGACTTTC. This codes for CASSYSFSHRTSGANVLTF.

The gene calls are TRBV12-3 or TRBV12-4 and TRBJ1-3; D call uncertain. This CDR3 comprises 16 residues. V dropped 0 bases and J dropped 0 bases, with 9 bases sitting between them. The CDR3 loop is CASSLAGLHSGNTIYF. The CDR3 DNA sequence: TGTGCCAGCAGTTTAGCGGGTCTCCACTCTGGAAACACCATATATTTT.

By sample fraction, this clonotype is medium-sized. V is TRBV6-5 and J is TRBJ2-7, with 8 positions matching TRBD1. The germline CDR1 and CDR2 sequences are MNHEY and SVGAGI. This CDR3 has 14 amino acids. With V trimmed by 4 bases and J by 4 bases, 6 bases remained unmatched. CDR3 protein: CASSFGQGRYEQYF. CDR3 DNA sequence: TGTGCCAGCAGTTTCGGACAGGGCAGGTACGAGCAGTACTTC.

This clonotype was observed a handful of times. The rearrangement joins TRBV6-6 to TRBJ2-3, with D perhaps given as TRBD1 or TRBD2 (5 bases each). Germline lookup yields CDR1 MNHNY and CDR2 SVGAGI (reference sequence). Trimming took 6 bases from V and 6 from J, leaving 10 bases between them. This CDR3 has 12 amino acids. The DNA for the CDR3 is TGTGCCAGCAGCCCCGAGGGGGATACGCAGTATTTT. Translating gives CASSPEGDTQYF.

This clonotype was seen a handful of times. The chain employs TRBV27 and TRBJ2-7, with TRBD1 identical over 9 bases. The germline V gene encodes CDR1 MNHEY and CDR2 SMNVEV (reference sequence). The CDR3 is 13 residues long. V was pared by 3 bases and J by 12 bases, with 9 bases of the junction left unmatched. The CDR3 nucleotides are TGTGCCAGCAGTTTGACCCGGGACAGGGCAAGGTACTTC. Its translation: CASSLTRDRARYF.

The sample holds a few counts of this clonotype. The chain joins TRBV30 to TRBJ1-4, with a weak D call TRBD1 (5 bases). V dropped 2 bases and J dropped 4 bases, with 17 bases sitting between them. Germline CDR1 is GTSNPN and CDR2 is SVGIG (reference sequence). CDR3 length equals 16 residues. The CDR3 coding sequence is TGTGCCTGGAGTTCCCCGGGAAGGGGCGTTAATGAAAAACTGTTTTTT. This codes for CAWSSPGRGVNEKLFF.

This clonotype appeared a single time. V is TRBV9 and J is TRBJ2-3, with D maybe TRBD1 (6 bases). The V and J ends lost 0 bases and 1 base respectively, with 9 bases between them. The length of the CDR3 is 15 residues. Germline loops: CDR1 SGDLS, CDR2 YYNGEE. CDR3: CASSVAAGGTDTQYF. CDR3 DNA sequence: TGTGCCAGCAGCGTAGCGGCAGGGGGCACAGATACGCAGTATTTT.

This clonotype was observed a handful of times. The CDR3 loop is CASSLVGKELFF. The CDR3 nucleotides read TGTGCCAGCAGTTTAGTGGGTAAAGAGCTGTTTTTT. The chain couples TRBV27 to TRBJ2-2, with no clear D. Germline CDR1 and CDR2: MNHEY and SMNVEV (reference sequence). V shed 2 bases and J shed 11 bases, with 9 bases lying between them. The CDR3 length is 12 residues.

By sample fraction, this clonotype is medium-sized (0.01 to 0.1%). The chain uses TRBV6-5 and TRBJ1-1; D unresolved. Germline V lookup: CDR1 MNHEY, CDR2 SVGAGI. The CDR3 has 12 amino acids. Trimming stripped 0 bases from V and 8 bases from J, with 7 bases between. CDR3 region: CASSYSGVEAFF. The DNA of the CDR3 is TGTGCCAGCAGTTACTCTGGGGTAGAAGCTTTCTTT.

The chain is built from TRBV12-3 or TRBV12-4 and TRBJ1-1, with TRBD1 as a possible D gene (6 bases). Between the trimmed V and J ends, which lost 6 bases and 3 bases, there was a span of 11 bases. This CDR3 region has 13 residues. The CDR3 sequence: CASRDRRHTEAFF. CDR3 sequence (DNA): TGTGCCAGCAGGGACAGACGGCACACTGAAGCTTTCTTT.

V usage is TRBV11-2 and J usage is TRBJ2-5; 8 bases map to TRBD1. The J segment lost 2 bases and the V segment lost 5 bases, leaving 4 bases of the junction unmatched. This CDR3 has 14 residues. Germline CDR1 reads SGHAT; CDR2 reads FQNNGV. CDR3 coding DNA: TGTGCCAGCAGCCTGCGACAGGGGCAAGAGACCCAGTACTTC. As protein: CASSLRQGQETQYF. The variable domain in full, with the rest retrieved from reference TRBV11-2 and TRBJ2-5, is EAGVAQSPRYKIIEKRQSVAFWCNPISGHATLYWYQQILGQGPKLLIQFQNNGVVDDSQLPKDRFSAERLKGVDSTLKIQPAKLEDSAVYLCASSLRQGQETQYFGPGTRLLVL.

This clonotype was detected only a few times. The rearrangement uses TRBV10-3 and TRBJ1-6; possibly TRBD1 for D (5 bases). V lost 11 bases and J lost 0, with 11 bases in between. The germline gives CDR1 ENHRY, CDR2 SYGVKD. The CDR3 runs 14 residues. CDR3 sequence (DNA): TGTGCCGCCGCCCAGGGCTCCTATAATTCACCCCTCCACTTT. Translating it yields CAAAQGSYNSPLHF.

The sample holds a few counts of this clonotype. V gene TRBV19 combines with J gene TRBJ2-2; TRBD1 matches 7 bases. Germline V CDR1 and CDR2: LNHDA, SQIVND (reference sequence). V was pared by 4 bases and J by 6 bases, with 5 bases of the junction left unmatched. This CDR3 is 14 amino acids long. The CDR3 loop reads CASSSGQEAGELFF. CDR3 nucleotide sequence: TGTGCCAGTAGTAGCGGACAGGAGGCCGGGGAGCTGTTTTTT.

This clonotype showed up just a few times. The chain employs TRBV6-5 and TRBJ1-2; possibly TRBD1 for D (5 bases). Trimming removed 4 bases at V and 6 bases at J, with 24 bases between. The V gene's germline CDR1 is MNHEY and CDR2 SVGAGI. This CDR3 spans 17 amino acids. CDR3 residues: CASSSRGLPGRVNGYTF. The CDR3 DNA reads TGTGCCAGCAGTTCCCGCGGCCTCCCGGGCAGGGTTAATGGCTACACCTTC.

A word on this clonotype: As the CDR3 is not closed by the conserved phenylalanine or tryptophan, this likely results from a read error. This chain links TRBV7-9 with TRBJ2-7; no clear D. The V end was cut by 5 bases, the J end by 2 bases, with 4 bases between. This CDR3 has 11 residues. Germline V gene lookup returns CDR1 SEHNR and CDR2 FQNEAQ (reference sequence). In DNA, the CDR3 is TGTGCCAGCAGCATCGCCTACGAGCAGTACTCC. Translating it yields CASSIAYEQYS.

This clonotype was seen only a few times. The chain combines TRBV15 with TRBJ2-7; 10 positions match TRBD2. The length of the CDR3 is 16 residues. CDR1 and CDR2 (germline): LNHNV, YYDKDF (reference sequence). Unmatched junction bases numbered 6, after V lost 3 bases and J lost 1 base. CDR3 protein: CATSSALGLASYEQYF. For the CDR3, the DNA is TGTGCCACCAGCAGTGCACTGGGACTAGCGTCCTACGAGCAGTACTTC. Combining the CDR3 with reference TRBV15 and TRBJ2-7 gives the whole variable domain DAMVIQNPRYQVTQFGKPVTLSCSQTLNHNVMYWYQQKSSQAPKLLFHYYDKDFNNEADTPDNFQSRRPNTSFCFLDIRSPGLGDTAMYLCATSSALGLASYEQYFGPGTRLTVT.

The rearrangement uses TRBV7-9 and TRBJ2-4, with 8 bases that match TRBD2. CDR3 size: 14 residues. The V and J ends lost 5 bases and 9 bases, in that order; junction bases with no gene match: 9. Germline V lookup: CDR1 SEHNR, CDR2 FQNEAQ (reference sequence). Here the CDR3 reads CASSGSGGDGIQYF. The CDR3 DNA reads TGTGCCAGCAGCGGCAGCGGGGGCGATGGCATTCAGTACTTC.

This clonotype was picked up a small number of times. The rearrangement uses TRBV24-1 and TRBJ2-1; 9 nucleotides line up with TRBD2. The junction had 10 bases not matched to a gene; V was cut back by 1 base and J by 7 bases. The CDR3 has 17 amino acids. Germline lookup yields CDR1 KGHDR and CDR2 SFDVKD. The DNA for the CDR3 is TGTGCCACCAGTGATTTCGTTGGCGGGAGGGCCTTGAATGAGCAGTTCTTC. Translation gives CATSDFVGGRALNEQFF.

Only a few counts were recorded for this clonotype. The rearrangement uses TRBV7-9 and TRBJ1-3, with a possible D match to TRBD1 (5 bases). V lost 4 bases and J lost 7, with 14 bases in between. Germline CDR1 SEHNR, CDR2 FQNEAQ (reference sequence). The length of the CDR3 is 14 residues. CDR3 coding DNA: TGTGCCAGCAGCTCCACTGACAGATTCAACACCATATATTTT. Translation gives CASSSTDRFNTIYF.